A single sample is the source of the 26 T cell receptor beta chains below, sequenced in a study of blood T cell repertoires in COVID-19 (TCRdb year 2020). Receptors were amplified or captured by the immunoSEQ multiplex PCR assay. TCRdb took over this immuneACCESS table, retaining in-frame rearrangements with V and J assigned. Such tables are incomplete; in checked studies, under half of the missing clones stem from an unresolved V gene, and the remainder is unexplained. The sample table lists fewer than 65,000 clones, around four fifths of them with a count of one. The ten largest clones add up to less than 6% of the sample. The sample comprised peripheral blood. All receptors come from a human donor in a cohort sampled during active COVID-19.

The CDR3 nucleotides are TGTGCCACCTCAACGGGGGGCGGGAACACTGAAGCTTTCTTT. Translating gives CATSTGGGNTEAFF. The V call is TRBV24-1, the J call TRBJ1-1; TRBD1 might be the D (6 bases). V was trimmed by 9 bases and J by 1 base, leaving 14 bases between them. Germline V lookup: CDR1 KGHDR, CDR2 SFDVKD. The CDR3 has 14 amino acids.

This sequence joins TRBV6-5 and TRBJ1-2; TRBD1 matches at 7 bases. The length of the CDR3 is 15 residues. CDR1 and CDR2 (germline): MNHEY, SVGAGI. After removal of 0 bases from V and 1 base from J, the junction contained 2 bases not matched to a gene. This CDR3 is CASSYSTGRNYGYTF. In DNA, the CDR3 is TGTGCCAGCAGTTACTCGACAGGGCGTAACTATGGCTACACCTTC.

This clone appeared a single time. The chain combines TRBV14 with TRBJ2-7, with 8 bases lining up with TRBD2. V was clipped by 1 base and J by 7 bases; unmatched bases: 0. The CDR3 loop spans 12 amino acids. CDR1 SGHDN and CDR2 FVKESK come from the germline V gene. Here the CDR3 reads CASSQGGREQYF. Written as DNA, the CDR3 is TGTGCCAGCAGCCAAGGCGGGAGGGAGCAGTACTTC.

This chain connects TRBV28 to TRBJ2-3, with D possibly TRBD1 on 7 matching bases. The CDR3 spans 16 residues. Germline V CDR1 and CDR2: MDHEN, SYDVKM. Trimming took off 6 bases at V and 1 base at J, with 17 bases between the two ends. The DNA of the CDR3 is TGTGCCAGCAGATACGGGCGCGGGACAGGCACAGATACGCAGTATTTT. This translates into CASRYGRGTGTDTQYF. Drawing the rest from reference TRBV28 and TRBJ2-3, the complete variable domain is DVKVTQSSRYLVKRTGEKVFLECVQDMDHENMFWYRQDPGLGLRLIYFSYDVKMKEKGDIPEGYSVSREKKERFSLILESASTNQTSMYLCASRYGRGTGTDTQYFGPGTRLTVL.

The gene calls are TRBV14 and TRBJ1-5; no reliable D call. Trimming left V 2 bases short and J 5 bases short, with 4 bases between. The CDR3 sequence is 12 residues long. CDR1 is SGHDN and CDR2 is FVKESK in the germline V gene. The CDR3 sequence is CASSQRDQPQHF. In DNA form, the CDR3 reads TGTGCCAGCAGCCAACGCGATCAGCCCCAGCATTTT.

The chain has TRBV10-1 and TRBJ1-1; 8 bases align to TRBD1. Germline V gene sequence: CDR1 WNHNN, CDR2 SYGVQD (reference sequence). The CDR3 is 14 residues long. V was pared by 6 bases and J by 7 bases, with 10 bases of the junction left unmatched. In nucleotides, the CDR3 is TGCGCCAGCAGGCCAGGACAGGGCTCGCGTGAAGCTTTCTTT. Protein product: CASRPGQGSREAFF.

This sequence joins TRBV15 and TRBJ1-4, with 8 nucleotides matching TRBD1. Germline V gene lookup returns CDR1 LNHNV and CDR2 YYDKDF (reference sequence). There are 14 residues in the CDR3. The V segment lost 6 bases and the J segment 8 bases; nucleotides outside the gene matches: 8. The CDR3 DNA follows: TGTGCCACCAGTTATGACAGGGGTGGAGAAAAACTGTTTTTT. Protein: CATSYDRGGEKLFF.

CDR3 protein: CASSSTQVRHGTEAFF. CDR3 DNA: TGTGCCAGCAGCTCTACGCAGGTCAGACATGGCACTGAAGCTTTCTTT. The chain recombines TRBV11-2 with TRBJ1-1; D is ambiguous. CDR3 length: 16 amino acids. In germline, CDR1 is SGHAT, CDR2 FQNNGV. Trimming removed 4 bases at V and 4 bases at J, with 19 bases between. The full variable domain, completed using reference TRBV11-2 and TRBJ1-1, is EAGVAQSPRYKIIEKRQSVAFWCNPISGHATLYWYQQILGQGPKLLIQFQNNGVVDDSQLPKDRFSAERLKGVDSTLKIQPAKLEDSAVYLCASSSTQVRHGTEAFFGQGTRLTVV.

This chain links TRBV4-3 with TRBJ2-1; 9 bases are shared with TRBD1. J gave up 1 base and V 2 bases, and 3 bases lay outside the gene matches. This CDR3 spans 16 amino acids. CDR1 and CDR2 from the germline V gene are LGHNA and YSLEER. CDR3 in DNA: TGCGCCAGCAGCCAATGGGGACAGGGTTCCTACAATGAGCAGTTCTTC. Residues: CASSQWGQGSYNEQFF.

The rearrangement joins TRBV7-2 to TRBJ2-1; tentatively, D is TRBD1 (6 bases). CDR1 SGHTA and CDR2 FQGNSA come from the germline V gene. V lost 0 bases to trimming and J lost 5 bases, with 11 bases between them. CDR3 length: 15 amino acids. The CDR3: CASSLAPGHHNEQFF. The CDR3 coding sequence is TGTGCCAGCAGCTTAGCCCCGGGACACCACAATGAGCAGTTCTTC.

The chain uses TRBV9 and TRBJ2-3; TRBD2 matches 10 bases. With 0 bases clipped from V and 5 bases from J, the junction kept 9 bases outside the gene matches. CDR3 length equals 17 residues. The germline gives CDR1 SGDLS, CDR2 YYNGEE. The CDR3, as DNA: TGTGCCAGCAGCGTAGACCCAGCGGGGGGGCCGAAAGATACGCAGTATTTT. Its translation: CASSVDPAGGPKDTQYF.

This clone was observed a single time. The chain is built from TRBV7-2 and TRBJ2-4; tentative D call: TRBD2 (7 bases). V shed 5 bases and J shed 0 bases, with 17 bases lying between them. The CDR3 has 17 residues. The germline CDR1 and CDR2 sequences are SGHTA and FQGNSA. The DNA for the CDR3 is TGTGCCAGCAGCAGAGGGGGGGCCCTAATAGCCAAAAACATTCAGTACTTC. Amino acid sequence: CASSRGGALIAKNIQYF.

This clone is labeled as medium-sized. This chain connects TRBV2 to TRBJ1-6, with TRBD1 as a possible D gene (6 bases). V gave up 6 bases and J gave up 2 bases, with 17 bases separating them. The CDR3 runs 17 residues. Germline V gene data show CDR1 as SNHLY and CDR2 as FYNNEI. The CDR3 loop is CASSPQTGSTYNSPLHF. The CDR3 DNA follows: TGTGCCAGCAGCCCTCAGACAGGATCAACCTATAATTCACCCCTCCACTTT.

This sequence joins TRBV4-3 and TRBJ2-3, with 7 bases matching TRBD1. The trim removed 0 bases at V and 5 bases at J, leaving 5 bases unmatched. Germline loops: CDR1 LGHNA, CDR2 YSLEER. The CDR3 consists of 15 residues. The CDR3 is CASSQEVGTVDTQYF. In DNA form, the CDR3 reads TGCGCCAGCAGCCAAGAGGTTGGGACAGTAGATACGCAGTATTTT.

The gene calls are TRBV5-1 and TRBJ1-1, with a weak D call TRBD1 (5 bases). CDR3 length: 16 amino acids. From germline, CDR1 is SGHRS and CDR2 YFSETQ. Trimming removed 0 bases from V and 0 bases from J, with 12 bases in between. CDR3 region: CASSLAGNGVNTEAFF. The CDR3 DNA reads TGCGCCAGCAGCTTGGCAGGGAATGGTGTGAACACTGAAGCTTTCTTT. The full variable domain, with the rest looked up from reference TRBV5-1 and TRBJ1-1, is KAGVTQTPRYLIKTRGQQVTLSCSPISGHRSVSWYQQTPGQGLQFLFEYFSETQRNKGNFPGRFSGRQFSNSRSEMNVSTLELGDSALYLCASSLAGNGVNTEAFFGQGTRLTVV.

The V gene is TRBV7-2, the J gene TRBJ2-3; D perhaps matches TRBD2 (6 bases). Germline V gene sequence: CDR1 SGHTA, CDR2 FQGNSA. The V end lost 2 bases, the J end lost 2 bases, and 8 bases lay between the germline ends. This CDR3 has 14 amino acids. CDR3 DNA: TGTGCCAGCAGCTTACTAGCGCACACAGATACGCAGTATTTT. Amino acid sequence: CASSLLAHTDTQYF.

This chain joins TRBV4-2 and TRBJ1-2; the D gene is possibly TRBD1 (6 bases). Germline-derived CDR1 and CDR2 are LGHNA and YNFKEQ. V was clipped by 0 bases and J by 8 bases, with 10 bases between them. The CDR3 totals 13 residues. The CDR3 region has the DNA TGTGCCAGCAGCCAAGATAAGAGGGGGGGCTACACCTTC. Amino acid sequence: CASSQDKRGGYTF.

The chain joins TRBV28 to TRBJ2-3; D might be TRBD1 (5 bases). The germline CDR1 and CDR2 sequences are MDHEN and SYDVKM. This CDR3 is built from 14 residues. V was cut by 7 bases and J by 6 bases, with 17 bases left in between. In nucleotides, the CDR3 is TGTGCCAGCAAAGCAAGGGGCAAGATCGATACGCAGTATTTT. Its translation: CASKARGKIDTQYF.

V is TRBV18 and J is TRBJ1-4; no definite D call. CDR1 is KGHSH and CDR2 is LQKENI in the germline V gene. V was trimmed by 2 bases and J by 4 bases, leaving 8 bases between them. The CDR3 is 14 amino acids. The CDR3 DNA reads TGTGCCAGCTCACCAAATAGTTATAATGAAAAACTGTTTTTT. Protein product: CASSPNSYNEKLFF.

This clone appeared a few times. This CDR3 is also generated by other DNA sequences in the sample. This chain joins TRBV6-5 and TRBJ1-2, with TRBD1 identical over 9 bases. Trimming cost V 0 bases and J 4 bases; bases outside gene matches: 6. Germline-derived CDR1 and CDR2 are MNHEY and SVGAGI. This CDR3 contains 16 residues. The CDR3 DNA reads as TGTGCCAGCAGTTACTCGAGAACAGGGGGCGGCTATGGCTACACCTTC. The encoded protein is CASSYSRTGGGYGYTF.

The gene calls are TRBV6-5 and TRBJ2-7, with 7 bases matching TRBD1. Germline V gene sequence: CDR1 MNHEY, CDR2 SVGAGI. The length of the CDR3 is 14 residues. Trimming removed 6 bases from V and 2 bases from J; junction bases left unmatched: 7. The CDR3 DNA sequence: TGTGCCAGCAGATCCGGGACAGACGCCTACGAGCAGTACTTC. Encoded protein: CASRSGTDAYEQYF.

The count of this clone is one. The genes are TRBV3-1 (or the pseudogene TRBV3-2) and TRBJ2-1; TRBD1 is a possible D gene (6 bases). Per the germline V gene, CDR1 is LGHDT and CDR2 is YNNKEL (reference sequence). The CDR3 has 13 amino acids. Deletions cut 6 bases from V and 5 bases from J, with 11 bases between. The CDR3 sequence: CASSRDRNNEQFF. CDR3 DNA sequence: TGTGCCAGCAGTCGCGACAGGAACAATGAGCAGTTCTTC.

The genes are TRBV5-1 and TRBJ2-5, with 11 nucleotides matching TRBD2. Germline V gene data show CDR1 as SGHRS and CDR2 as YFSETQ. This CDR3 spans 14 amino acids. J was trimmed by 4 bases and V by 5 bases; bases with no gene match: 4. CDR3 residues: CASRFTSGGETQYF. The DNA for the CDR3 is TGCGCCAGCAGATTTACTAGCGGGGGAGAGACCCAGTACTTC.

The rearrangement uses TRBV19 and TRBJ2-3; D is perhaps TRBD2 (6 bases). CDR3 length equals 15 residues. Germline CDR1 is LNHDA and CDR2 is SQIVND (reference sequence). V shed 7 bases and J shed 0 bases, with 14 bases lying between them. This chain's CDR3 is CASTRTSRSTDTQYF. The DNA for the CDR3 is TGTGCCAGTACCCGTACTAGCCGTAGCACAGATACGCAGTATTTT.

The rearrangement uses TRBV5-1 and TRBJ1-2, with D unclear. The V gene lost 0 bases and the J gene lost 8 bases, with 8 bases spanning the gap. The V gene's germline CDR1 is SGHRS and CDR2 YFSETQ. This CDR3 has 12 amino acids. The CDR3 DNA is TGCGCCAGCAGCTTGGAGGAGGGAGGCTACACCTTC. Its translation is CASSLEEGGYTF. Filled out from reference TRBV5-1 and TRBJ1-2, the complete variable domain reads KAGVTQTPRYLIKTRGQQVTLSCSPISGHRSVSWYQQTPGQGLQFLFEYFSETQRNKGNFPGRFSGRQFSNSRSEMNVSTLELGDSALYLCASSLEEGGYTFGSGTRLTVV.

The rearrangement links TRBV30 to TRBJ1-1; D not certain. V dropped 1 base and J dropped 4 bases, with 10 bases sitting between them. CDR1 is GTSNPN and CDR2 is SVGIG in the germline V gene (reference sequence). The CDR3 length is 13 residues. CDR3 amino acids: CAWSGDSGTEAFF. The CDR3, as DNA: TGTGCCTGGAGTGGTGATAGCGGCACTGAAGCTTTCTTT.